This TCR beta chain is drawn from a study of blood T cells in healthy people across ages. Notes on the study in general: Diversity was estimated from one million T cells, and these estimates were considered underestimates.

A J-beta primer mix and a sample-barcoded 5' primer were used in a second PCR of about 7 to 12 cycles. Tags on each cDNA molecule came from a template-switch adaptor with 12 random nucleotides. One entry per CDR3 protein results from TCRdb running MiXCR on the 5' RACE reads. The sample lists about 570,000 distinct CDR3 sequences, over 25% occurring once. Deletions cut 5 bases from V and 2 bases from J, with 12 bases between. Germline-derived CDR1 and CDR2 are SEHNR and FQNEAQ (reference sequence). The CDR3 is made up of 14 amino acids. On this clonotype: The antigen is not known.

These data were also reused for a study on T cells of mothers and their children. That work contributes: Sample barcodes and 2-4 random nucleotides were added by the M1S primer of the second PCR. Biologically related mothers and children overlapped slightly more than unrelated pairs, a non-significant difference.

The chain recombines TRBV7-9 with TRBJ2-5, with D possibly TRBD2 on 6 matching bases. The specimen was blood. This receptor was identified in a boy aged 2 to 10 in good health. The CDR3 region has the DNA TGTGCCAGCAGCCGCGGGGTAGCTCAAGAGACCCAGTACTTC. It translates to CASSRGVAQETQYF. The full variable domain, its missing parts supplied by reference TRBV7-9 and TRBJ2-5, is DTGVSQNPRHKITKRGQNVTFRCDPISEHNRLYWYRQTLGQGPEFLTYFQNEAQLEKSRLLSDRFSAERPKGSFSTLEIQRTEQGDSAMYLCASSRGVAQETQYFGPGTRLLVL.